Below are 10 T cell receptor beta chains sequenced from a single sample in a study of early T cells in non-severe SARS-CoV-2 infection (dated by TCRdb to the early 2020s). Libraries were made using 5' RACE. This sample was sequenced with a NextSeq 500. Using fastp trimming at Q25 and MiXCR clonotype assembly, TCRdb reanalyzed the public sequencing data and kept in-frame beta chains. Each entry merges the rows of one CDR3 protein and shows their most common DNA and genes. The sample table contains roughly 26,000 distinct CDR3 sequences; only one count was recorded for roughly 4% of them. The ten biggest clones cover more than 5.5% of the sample. Sequences were obtained from whole blood. The receptor set was obtained from an adult who was a healthcare worker with PCR-confirmed SARS-CoV-2 infection or an uninfected control (not recorded which).

This clonotype is medium-sized. V gene TRBV10-3 combines with J gene TRBJ2-5, with D possibly TRBD2 on 6 matching bases. Per the germline V gene, CDR1 is ENHRY and CDR2 is SYGVKD. This CDR3 is 13 amino acids long. Between the trimmed V and J ends, which lost 8 bases and 5 bases, there was a span of 15 bases. CDR3 in DNA: TGTGCCATCCTTAATCGACTAGAGGAGACCCAGTACTTC. It encodes CAILNRLEETQYF.

This clonotype was found a few times. The rearrangement links TRBV20-1 to TRBJ1-4; maybe TRBD1 (5 bases). Germline CDR1 reads DFQATT; CDR2 reads SNEGSKA (reference sequence). The CDR3 length is 16 residues. V was shortened by 1 base and J by 7 bases, with 19 bases between the two germline ends. CDR3 sequence reads: CSARGGTHRGGEKLFF. The CDR3 DNA reads as TGCAGTGCTAGAGGCGGGACCCACCGGGGAGGTGAAAAACTGTTTTTT.

The chain is built from TRBV7-2 and TRBJ2-3; 9 bases fit TRBD1. The CDR3 runs 16 residues. The germline CDR1 and CDR2 sequences are SGHTA and FQGNSA. With 3 bases clipped from V and 8 bases from J, the junction kept 12 bases outside the gene matches. The CDR3 DNA reads TGTGCCAGCAGCTTCGGGAGACAGGGGGGTGCTGGTACGCAGTATTTT. Translating gives CASSFGRQGGAGTQYF.

This clonotype was counted many times. The CDR3 DNA reads as TGTGCCAGCAGCTTAGGGCTCCAGCCCGGGACTAGCGCATACAATGAGCAGTTCTTC. Protein product: CASSLGLQPGTSAYNEQFF. This chain links TRBV7-9 with TRBJ2-1; 10 bases are shared with TRBD2. The V and J ends lost 1 base and 4 bases, in that order; junction bases with no gene match: 13. CDR1 and CDR2 from the germline V gene are SEHNR and FQNEAQ (reference sequence). This CDR3 is 19 amino acids long. The full variable domain, in which reference TRBV7-9 and TRBJ2-1 provide the parts outside the CDR3, is DTGVSQNPRHKITKRGQNVTFRCDPISEHNRLYWYRQTLGQGPEFLTYFQNEAQLEKSRLLSDRFSAERPKGSFSTLEIQRTEQGDSAMYLCASSLGLQPGTSAYNEQFFGPGTRLTVL.

This clonotype was seen only a few times. This sequence joins TRBV20-1 and TRBJ1-4; D is unresolved. This CDR3 is 12 amino acids long. From germline, CDR1 is DFQATT and CDR2 SNEGSKA (reference sequence). V was cut by 4 bases and J by 3 bases, with 6 bases left in between. In nucleotides, the CDR3 is TGCAGTGCTACCCTTCCTAATGAAAAACTGTTTTTT. Amino acids: CSATLPNEKLFF.

This clonotype occurred many times. This chain connects TRBV7-9 to TRBJ2-3; D ambiguous. The length of the CDR3 is 16 residues. Germline values: CDR1 SEHNR, CDR2 FQNEAQ (reference sequence). V was pared by 2 bases and J by 1 base, with 13 bases between. The CDR3, as DNA: TGTGCCAGCAGCTTACTTCTCCTAACAGGCACAGATACGCAGTATTTT. It yields the protein CASSLLLLTGTDTQYF.

The rearrangement uses TRBV6-2 or TRBV6-3 and TRBJ2-1, with TRBD1 matching over 8 bases. The junction had 7 bases not matched to a gene; V was cut back by 2 bases and J by 4 bases. The CDR3 runs 16 residues. The V gene's germline CDR1 is MNHEY and CDR2 SVGEGT. CDR3 in DNA: TGTGCCAGCAGTTACGCAGGGGGCCTGGGATACAATGAGCAGTTCTTC. As protein: CASSYAGGLGYNEQFF.

The chain links TRBV27 to TRBJ2-5, with TRBD2 matching over 9 bases. The trim removed 1 base at V and 3 bases at J, leaving 3 bases unmatched. There are 15 residues in the CDR3. CDR1 and CDR2 from the germline V gene are MNHEY and SMNVEV (reference sequence). CDR3 in amino acids: CASSLLGGREETQYF. In DNA form, the CDR3 reads TGTGCCAGCAGTTTATTAGGCGGGAGGGAAGAGACCCAGTACTTC.

This clonotype was seen at least ten times. This sequence joins TRBV5-1 and TRBJ2-7, with 14 bases that match TRBD2. Germline assignment: CDR1 SGHRS and CDR2 YFSETQ. V lost 0 bases to trimming and J lost 9 bases; unmatched junction nucleotides: 5. The CDR3 contains 15 residues. CDR3 sequence reads: CASSLAGTSGRRQYF. The CDR3 nucleotides read TGCGCCAGCAGCTTGGCGGGGACTAGCGGGAGAAGGCAGTACTTC.

As regards this clonotype: Relative to the germline gene, one junction end is altered; a read error may explain this. The rearrangement uses TRBV4-2 and TRBJ2-7, with D possibly being TRBD1 (6 bases). The CDR3 contains 13 residues. Germline CDR1 and CDR2: LGHNA and YNFKEQ. The CDR3 here is CVSSVGQSYEQYF. In nucleotides, the CDR3 is TGTGTCAGCAGCGTAGGACAGTCCTACGAGCAGTACTTC.